Listed below are T cell receptor beta chains from one sample, sequenced in a study of T cell responses to AZD1222 COVID-19 vaccine. Method: immunoSEQ multiplex PCR; TCRdb's copy keeps in-frame clones and lacks some. The sample lists about 97,000 clones; approximately 90% were seen once. Here the sequenced sample was peripheral blood, taken on day 0 of AZD1222 vaccination. Every receptor here comes from an adult in good health. Each CDR3 is given with its conserved first and last residue. The D gene is left open where the match is weak. Rows give clone size only sometimes, using once, few, many, or a class for an expanded clone.

D	size	V	J	DNA	CDR3
NA	NA	TRBV12-3/TRBV12-4	TRBJ1-2	TGTGCCAGCAGCCTGGTTTGGGGAGGCTACACCTTC	CASSLVWGGYTF
NA	NA	TRBV7-9	TRBJ1-2	TGTGCCAGCAGCTTAGTACCGATCTATGGCTACACCTTC	CASSLVPIYGYTF
NA	NA	TRBV2	TRBJ1-6	TGTGCCAGCAGACCCAGGGGAGGTAATTCACCCCTCCACTTT	CASRPRGGNSPLHF
TRBD1	NA	TRBV2	TRBJ1-1	TGTGCCAGCAGCTGGACAGGGGTTGAAGCTTTCTTT	CASSWTGVEAFF
NA	NA	TRBV5-4	TRBJ2-7	TGTGCCAGCAGCCCGCCTGGAGTCCGCGAGCAGTACTTC	CASSPPGVREQYF
NA	NA	TRBV12-3/TRBV12-4	TRBJ1-2	TGTGCCAGCAGTTTCCAGGAGGGTTATGGCTACACCTTC	CASSFQEGYGYTF
NA	NA	TRBV6-5	TRBJ1-2	TGTGCCAGCATTCGGGTCGGGGGTATATATGGCTACACCTTC	CASIRVGGIYGYTF
TRBD2	NA	TRBV27	TRBJ2-3	TGTGCCAGCAGTTTCATTGGCGGGGGGAGTAGCACAGATACGCAGTATTTT	CASSFIGGGSSTDTQYF
NA	NA	TRBV28	TRBJ2-3	TGTGCCAGCAGAAAGCAGGGGGGGGATACGCAGTATTTT	CASRKQGGDTQYF
NA	NA	TRBV7-6	TRBJ2-1	TGTGCCAGCAGCTTAGACCGGGCAGCCTCCTTTAACAATGAGCAGTTCTTC	CASSLDRAASFNNEQFF
NA	NA	TRBV12-3/TRBV12-4	TRBJ2-3	TGTGCCAGCAGTTTGAGGGATACGCAGTATTTT	CASSLRDTQYF
TRBD1	NA	TRBV2	TRBJ2-1	TGTGCCAGCAGCGACAGGGACAATGAGCAGTTCTTC	CASSDRDNEQFF
TRBD1	once	TRBV29-1	TRBJ2-5	TGCAGCGTTTCAGGGGGCCAAGAGACCCAGTACTTC	CSVSGGQETQYF
TRBD1	NA	TRBV10-3	TRBJ2-7	TGTGCCATCAGCCCGACAGGGGCCTCCTACGAGCAGTACTTC	CAISPTGASYEQYF
NA	NA	TRBV5-1	TRBJ1-4	TGCGCCAGCAGCTTGGGAGGGGGGAGCTTCGGAGAAAAACTGTTTTTT	CASSLGGGSFGEKLFF
NA	NA	TRBV9	TRBJ2-5	TGTGCCAGCAGCGTAGGAGGAGGAGGAGAGACCCAGTACTTC	CASSVGGGGETQYF
NA	NA	TRBV19	TRBJ2-1	TGTGCCAGTAACGAGGGGGGGACCTACAATGAGCAGTTCTTC	CASNEGGTYNEQFF
TRBD1	NA	TRBV28	TRBJ1-2	TGTGCCAGCAGTTTAAGTGGGACAGTCTATGGCTACACCTTC	CASSLSGTVYGYTF
NA	NA	TRBV27	TRBJ2-4	TGTGCCAGCAGTTTATCAGGGGGGGGGAACATTCAGTACTTC	CASSLSGGGNIQYF
NA	NA	TRBV19	TRBJ1-2	TGTGCCAGTAGTATACTAGGAGGGAGCTATGGCTACACCTTC	CASSILGGSYGYTF
NA	NA	TRBV6-2/TRBV6-3	TRBJ1-1	TGTGCCAGCAGTTCCCGGGGGGAGGTGAACACTGAAGCTTTCTTT	CASSSRGEVNTEAFF
NA	NA	TRBV30	TRBJ1-5	TGTGCCTGGAGTGTTCTTGGTCGTCAGCCCCAGCATTTT	CAWSVLGRQPQHF
TRBD1	NA	TRBV11-1	TRBJ1-1	TGTGCCAGCAGCCCAGACAGGGGCCCTGAAGCTTTCTTT	CASSPDRGPEAFF
NA	NA	TRBV14	TRBJ1-6	TGTGCCAGCAGCCAAGAAATGATCCCACCCCTCCACTTT	CASSQEMIPPLHF
TRBD1	NA	TRBV7-9	TRBJ2-1	TGTGCCAGCAGCGACTTCTCAGGGGGCTATTATGAGCAGTTCTTC	CASSDFSGGYYEQFF
NA	NA	TRBV30	TRBJ1-1	TGTGCCTGGGGTCCCGGACGCCTCTACACTGAAGCTTTCTTT	CAWGPGRLYTEAFF
TRBD1	NA	TRBV5-1	TRBJ1-1	TGCGCCAGCAGCAACCCGGGACAGAATAAGAACACTGAAGCTTTCTTT	CASSNPGQNKNTEAFF
TRBD1	NA	TRBV7-3	TRBJ2-3	TGTGCCAGCAGCTCCACGTCAGGGGGTACGCAGTATTTT	CASSSTSGGTQYF
NA	once	TRBV7-6	TRBJ1-1	TGTGCCAGCAGCCTATGGACGGGACGGAACACTGAAGCTTTCTTT	CASSLWTGRNTEAFF
TRBD1	NA	TRBV6-5	TRBJ1-2	TGTGCCAGCAGGACAGGGGTCCGGGATGGCTACACCTTC	CASRTGVRDGYTF
TRBD1	once	TRBV7-3	TRBJ1-1	TGTGCCAGCAGCTTAGGTCGGGACAGTGAAGCTTTCTTT	CASSLGRDSEAFF
NA	once	TRBV30	TRBJ1-2	TGTGCCTGGATCGGCTCAGGCAAAATTTATGGCTACACCTTC	CAWIGSGKIYGYTF
TRBD1	NA	TRBV5-5	TRBJ2-7	TGTGCCAGCAGCTTCTGGACAGGGGTCTACGAGCAGTACTTC	CASSFWTGVYEQYF
TRBD1	NA	TRBV11-1	TRBJ1-1	TGTGCCAGCAGCTCCCAGACAGGGACCGAAGCTTTCTTT	CASSSQTGTEAFF
NA	NA	TRBV10-2	TRBJ2-1	TGCGCCAGCCAACTAGACTACAATGAGCAGTTCTTC	CASQLDYNEQFF
NA	NA	TRBV5-6	TRBJ2-7	TGTGCCAGCAGCCCCAGGTCCTACTGGTGGGGCAACCATTCCGAGCAGTACTTC	CASSPRSYWWGNHSEQYF
NA	NA	TRBV6-5	TRBJ2-7	TGTGCCAGCAGTTACCTTTCCGGCACAAGCTACGAGCAGTACTTC	CASSYLSGTSYEQYF
TRBD2	once	TRBV4-2	TRBJ2-5	TGTGCCAGCAGCCCATTCCCGGGACTAGCGGAGACCCAGTACTTC	CASSPFPGLAETQYF
NA	once	TRBV29-1	TRBJ1-2	TGCAGCGTCTCGGGGCAAGGGTATGGCTACACCTTC	CSVSGQGYGYTF
TRBD2	NA	TRBV9	TRBJ2-3	TGTGCCAGCAGCGCCCGCAGCGGGGGGTTATATAGCACAGATACGCAGTATTTT	CASSARSGGLYSTDTQYF
NA	NA	TRBV6-5	TRBJ1-5	TGTGCCAGCAGTTCCACAGGGATTGGCAATCAGCCCCAGCATTTT	CASSSTGIGNQPQHF
NA	NA	TRBV5-1	TRBJ2-1	TGCGCCAGCAGCTTGGAGGGCAGGGGACCCTACAATGAGCAGTTCTTC	CASSLEGRGPYNEQFF
NA	NA	TRBV18	TRBJ1-4	TGTGCCAGCTCACCATCTCGGACAGCTAATGAAAAACTGTTTTTT	CASSPSRTANEKLFF
NA	few	TRBV5-1	TRBJ2-7	TGCGCCAGCAGCTGGGAGCGCAACCCACCATTCGACGAGCAGTACTTC	CASSWERNPPFDEQYF
NA	NA	TRBV6-5	TRBJ1-1	TGTGCCAGCAGTTCTCAGGGTAACACTGAAGCTTTCTTT	CASSSQGNTEAFF
NA	NA	TRBV18	TRBJ2-3	TGTGCCAGCTCACCATCCAGGCAATTCACAGATACGCAGTATTTT	CASSPSRQFTDTQYF
NA	NA	TRBV12-3/TRBV12-4	TRBJ1-1	TGTGCCAGCAGGGTCCTGGGGGGTCCTGAAGCTTTCTTT	CASRVLGGPEAFF
TRBD1	NA	TRBV28	TRBJ2-7	TGTGCCAGCAGTTTATGCTTGGAGACAGGGTTGCCCAACAGAGGGGAGCAGTACTTC	CASSLCLETGLPNRGEQYF
NA	NA	TRBV7-3	TRBJ1-1	TGTGCCAGCAGCCCAAACTACGGGGGTGAAGCTTTCTTT	CASSPNYGGEAFF
NA	NA	TRBV4-2	TRBJ1-2	TGTGCCAGCAGCCGGGGGGAGCGTGGCTACACCTTC	CASSRGERGYTF
TRBD2	NA	TRBV19	TRBJ2-5	TGTGCCAGCTCGACTAGCGGGGGAGAAGAGACCCAGTACTTC	CASSTSGGEETQYF
TRBD1	NA	TRBV30	TRBJ1-2	TGTGCCTGGAGTGACCCCGGGACAGGGGGTCCCTATGGCTACACCTTC	CAWSDPGTGGPYGYTF
TRBD1	NA	TRBV11-2	TRBJ1-6	TGTGCCAGCAGCTTAGGGACAGGGGGCAATTCACCCCTCCACTTT	CASSLGTGGNSPLHF